Listed below are T cell receptor beta chains from one sample, sequenced in a study of T cells in Graves' hyperthyroidism and ophthalmopathy. One entry per CDR3 protein results from TCRdb running MiXCR on the multiplex PCR reads. The table lists approximately 560,000 distinct CDR3 sequences, approximately 15% of them singletons. Specimen: blood. Receptors originate from a woman aged 25 to 39 with Graves' hyperthyroidism. The CDR3 runs from the conserved cysteine through the conserved F or W. A D gene is named only where the DNA matches it firmly. The size field is filled for only some rows; it gives once, few, many or a size class.

V gene	J gene	clone size	D gene	CDR3 DNA	CDR3 protein
TRBV30	TRBJ1-2	NA	TRBD1	TGTGCGACGGGGACAGCTGGGGGTAATTATGGCTACACCTTC	CATGTAGGNYGYTF
TRBV6-1	TRBJ2-1	few	NA	TGTGCCAGCAGTTTCGGCGCGGATAGCTCCTACAATGAGCAGTTCTTC	CASSFGADSSYNEQFF
TRBV18	TRBJ1-1	many	NA	TGTGCCAGCTCACCCGCAGGGAGAATAGGGAACACTGAAGCTTTCTTT	CASSPAGRIGNTEAFF
TRBV5-5	TRBJ2-2	NA	NA	TGTGCCAGCAGCTTGTTTTCGAACACCGGGGAGCCGTTTTTT	CASSLFSNTGEPFF
TRBV10-3	TRBJ2-3	many	TRBD2	TGTGCCAAAAGTGCGGGAGAGAAAGATACGCAGTATTTT	CAKSAGEKDTQYF
TRBV7-9	TRBJ2-5	many	NA	TGTGCCAGCAGCCCAATAGCCCAGGGGGGCCAAGAGACCCAGTACTTC	CASSPIAQGGQETQYF
TRBV28	TRBJ2-3	many	NA	TGTGCCAGCCGGGGAGGACCTCCCACAGATACGCAGTATTTT	CASRGGPPTDTQYF
TRBV30	TRBJ2-1	many	NA	TGTGCCTGGTGGGCCAGGGGCCACAATGAGCAGTTCTTC	CAWWARGHNEQFF
TRBV9	TRBJ2-2	few	NA	TGTGCCAGCAGCGTAGAACCGTTTTACACCGGGGAGCTGTTTTTT	CASSVEPFYTGELFF
TRBV30	TRBJ2-2	NA	NA	TGTGCCTGGAGCGTTCATTACACCGGGGAGCTGTTTTTT	CAWSVHYTGELFF
TRBV5-1	TRBJ1-1	many	NA	TGCGCCAGCAGCTTGGAGGTCGGGATGGCCACTGAAGCTTTCTTT	CASSLEVGMATEAFF
TRBV5-1	TRBJ2-1	many	TRBD2	TGCGCCAGCAGCTTGGCCGGAGCGGGGCCATACAATGAGCAGTTCTTC	CASSLAGAGPYNEQFF
TRBV3-1	TRBJ1-1	few	NA	TGTGCCAGCAGCCAATACCGGCAGAACACTGAAGCTTTCTTT	CASSQYRQNTEAFF
TRBV14	TRBJ2-2	few	NA	TGTGCCAGCAGCCAAGGATATGACACCGGGGAGCTGTTTTTT	CASSQGYDTGELFF
TRBV7-2	TRBJ2-2	many	TRBD1	TGTGCCAGCAGCCCAAGGACAGGGGGCGCATTGTTCACCGGGGAGCTGTTTTTT	CASSPRTGGALFTGELFF
TRBV20-1	TRBJ1-5	many	NA	TGCAGTGCTAGGGGAAGTGGTGGGCCTAGCAATCAGCCCCAGCATTTT	CSARGSGGPSNQPQHF
TRBV3-1	TRBJ2-1	many	NA	TGTGCCAGCAGCCAAGGACAGTTCATCAGAAATGAGCAGTTCTTC	CASSQGQFIRNEQFF
TRBV6-1	TRBJ1-5	NA	NA	TGTGCCAGCAGCCATATGGGCAATCAGCCCCAGCATTTT	CASSHMGNQPQHF
TRBV5-1	TRBJ2-1	many	TRBD2	TGCGCCAGCAATCTAGCGGGAGGGTACAATGAGCAGTTCTTC	CASNLAGGYNEQFF
TRBV3-1	TRBJ2-7	many	TRBD1	TGTGCCAGCAGCCCCGGGACAGGCTCTCGGGAGCAGTACTTC	CASSPGTGSREQYF
TRBV20-1	TRBJ1-6	NA	TRBD1	TGCAGTACTAGAGAGGCAGGGGGTTTGAATTCACCCCTCCACTTT	CSTREAGGLNSPLHF
TRBV5-8	TRBJ2-1	few	TRBD2	TGTGCCAGCAGCAAACCGGGGGGGCCATACAATGAGCAGTTCTTC	CASSKPGGPYNEQFF
TRBV6-2/TRBV6-3	TRBJ2-7	many	TRBD1	TGTGCCAGCAGACAAACGGGACAGGGAGTAAACGAGCAGTACTTC	CASRQTGQGVNEQYF
TRBV6-1	TRBJ2-2	many	NA	TGTGCCAGCAGTTACGCGGGCCCTGGGACCGGGGAGCTGTTTTTT	CASSYAGPGTGELFF
TRBV29-1	TRBJ1-1	few	NA	TGCAGCGTAATAGTGAACACTGAAGCTTTCTTT	CSVIVNTEAFF
TRBV10-3	TRBJ2-7	NA	TRBD1	TGTGCCATCAGTGAGGGGCCGGGACAGTCTTGGTCCTACGAGCAGTACTTC	CAISEGPGQSWSYEQYF
TRBV2	TRBJ2-3	many	NA	TGTGCCAGCAGTAGGGCAGGCTCTAGCACAGATACGCAGTATTTT	CASSRAGSSTDTQYF
TRBV6-1	TRBJ1-6	many	NA	TGTGCCAGCAGTGGATTCGAGGAGGCCTATAATTCACCCCTCCACTTT	CASSGFEEAYNSPLHF
TRBV6-1	TRBJ2-1	NA	NA	TGTGCCAGCACACAGGTTTCGGTTTACAATGAGCAGTTCTTC	CASTQVSVYNEQFF
TRBV6-1	TRBJ2-1	many	TRBD1	TGTGCCTCCGAGCGGGGACAGGGATCGCGGGTGAGCTCCTACAATGAGCAGTTCTTC	CASERGQGSRVSSYNEQFF
TRBV28	TRBJ2-2	few	NA	TGTGCCAGCAGTCCCGTCGGAAGGGGTGGCTGGGAGCTGTTTTTT	CASSPVGRGGWELFF
TRBV19	TRBJ1-6	NA	TRBD1	TGTGCCAGTAGTATAGGACAGGGCCTCTACTTCAATTCACCCCTCCACTTT	CASSIGQGLYFNSPLHF